Following are 4 T cell receptor beta chains from one sample sequenced in a study of tissue T cells after allogeneic stem cell transplantation. TCRdb's table, derived via immunoSEQ multiplex PCR, lists solely in-frame clones and lacks some. There are about 7,700 clones in the sample; roughly 38% occur only once, and more than 6% lies in the top ten. The time point is: mouse harvest day 14 after allogeneic transplant. Tail vein injection delivered 10^7 T-cell-depleted bone marrow cells and 10^6 splenic CD5+ T cells. Material for sequencing was skin. The receptors here all came from a female BALB/c mouse given C57BL/6 T cells with graft-versus-host disease after an allogeneic hematopoietic cell transplant.

Only a few counts were recorded for this clone. Mouse gene names and germline throughout. Read sequence stops 1 residue before the CDR3 end, and the germline J gene provides the missing end. The J gene is TRBJ2-2, the V gene TRBV12-1; no clear D gene. The V and J ends lost 2 bases and 0 bases respectively, with 6 bases between them. Germline assignment: CDR1 SGHSN and CDR2 HYEKVE. The CDR3 spans 14 residues. CDR3 amino acids: CASSPGPNTGQLYF. CDR3 bases read: TGTGCCAGCTCTCCTGGACCAAACACCGGGCAGCTCTAC.

Details on this clone: Gene names are the mouse ones. With the read ending 1 residue before the CDR3 end, the germline J gene is used to fill in that end. The gene calls are TRBV20 and TRBJ2-7; 8 positions agree with TRBD1. The CDR3 is 13 amino acids. V was pared by 0 bases and J by 5 bases, with 3 bases of the junction left unmatched. Germline CDR1 and CDR2: GFQATS and STVNSAI. Incomplete CDR3 DNA: TGTGGTGCTAGGGATCAGGGGGCGCATGAACAGTAC. Translating it yields CGARDQGAHEQY. The whole CDR3 protein is CGARDQGAHEQYF.

Remarks on this clone: Each gene name is a mouse one. The observed sequence ends 1 residue before the CDR3 terminus, with the missing tail filled in from the germline J gene. The V call is TRBV13-1, the J call TRBJ2-3; unclear D gene. Germline V gene data show CDR1 as NSHNY and CDR2 as SYGAGN. The length of the CDR3 is 15 residues. With 0 bases removed from V and 0 bases from J, the gap between germline ends came to 8 bases. Partial CDR3 DNA: TGTGCCAGCAGTGATGCCAGTTCTAGTGCAGAAACGCTGTAT. Residues: CASSDASSSAETLY. The whole CDR3 region reads CASSDASSSAETLYF.

Turning to this clone: Germline and genes here are mouse. With the read ending 1 residue before the CDR3 end, the germline J gene is used to fill in that end. The same CDR3 is also encoded by other DNA sequences in this sample. The chain couples TRBV26 to TRBJ1-1; unclear D gene. CDR3 length: 13 residues. V was clipped by 2 bases and J by 0 bases, with 4 bases between them. The germline V gene encodes CDR1 KGHPV and CDR2 FQNQEV (reference sequence). The part of the CDR3 DNA that was read is TGTGCCAGCAGTCTGGGAGAGAACACAGAAGTCTTC. Amino acid sequence: CASSLGENTEVF. The whole CDR3 is CASSLGENTEVFF.